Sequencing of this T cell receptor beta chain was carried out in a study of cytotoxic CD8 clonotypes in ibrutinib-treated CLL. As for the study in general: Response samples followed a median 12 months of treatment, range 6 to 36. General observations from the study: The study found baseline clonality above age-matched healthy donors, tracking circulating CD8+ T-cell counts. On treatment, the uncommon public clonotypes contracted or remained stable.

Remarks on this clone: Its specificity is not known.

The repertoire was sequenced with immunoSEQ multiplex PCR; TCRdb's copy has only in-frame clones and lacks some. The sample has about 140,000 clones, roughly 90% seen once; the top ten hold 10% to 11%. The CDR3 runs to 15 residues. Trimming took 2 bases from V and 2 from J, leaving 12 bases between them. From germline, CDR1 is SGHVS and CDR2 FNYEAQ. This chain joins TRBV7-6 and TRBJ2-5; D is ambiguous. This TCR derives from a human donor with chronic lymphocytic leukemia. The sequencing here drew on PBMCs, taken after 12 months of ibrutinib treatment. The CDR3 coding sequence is TGTGCCAGCAGCTTACTGGCGGTCAGACAAGAGACCCAGTACTTC. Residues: CASSLLAVRQETQYF. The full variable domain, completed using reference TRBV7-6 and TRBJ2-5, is GAGVSQSPRYKVTKRGQDVALRCDPISGHVSLYWYRQALGQGPEFLTYFNYEAQQDKSGLPNDRFSAERPEGSISTLTIQRTEQRDSAMYRCASSLLAVRQETQYFGPGTRLLVL.